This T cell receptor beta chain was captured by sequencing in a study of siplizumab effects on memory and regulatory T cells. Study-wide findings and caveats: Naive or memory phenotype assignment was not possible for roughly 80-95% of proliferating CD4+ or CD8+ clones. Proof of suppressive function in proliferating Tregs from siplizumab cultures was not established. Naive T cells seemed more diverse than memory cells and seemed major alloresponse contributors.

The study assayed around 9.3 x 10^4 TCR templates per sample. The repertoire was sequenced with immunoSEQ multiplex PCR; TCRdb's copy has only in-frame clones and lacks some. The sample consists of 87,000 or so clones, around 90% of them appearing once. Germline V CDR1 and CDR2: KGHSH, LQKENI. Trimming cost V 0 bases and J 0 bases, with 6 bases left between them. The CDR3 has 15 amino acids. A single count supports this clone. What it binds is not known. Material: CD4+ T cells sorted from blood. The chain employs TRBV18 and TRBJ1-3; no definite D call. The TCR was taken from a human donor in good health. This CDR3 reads CASSPPGASGNTIYF. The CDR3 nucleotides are TGTGCCAGCTCACCACCCGGAGCCTCTGGAAACACCATATATTTT.